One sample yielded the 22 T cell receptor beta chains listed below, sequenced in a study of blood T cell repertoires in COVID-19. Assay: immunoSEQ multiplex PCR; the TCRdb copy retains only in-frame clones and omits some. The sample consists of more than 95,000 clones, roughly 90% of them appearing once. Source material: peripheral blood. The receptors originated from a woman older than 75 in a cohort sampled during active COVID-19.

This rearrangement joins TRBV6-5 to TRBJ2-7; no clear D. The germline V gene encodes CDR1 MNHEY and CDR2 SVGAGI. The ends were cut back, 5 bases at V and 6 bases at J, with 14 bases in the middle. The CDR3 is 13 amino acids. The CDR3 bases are TGTGCCAGCAGTCCCCCGTGGAGCCTCGAGCAGTACTTC. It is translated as CASSPPWSLEQYF.

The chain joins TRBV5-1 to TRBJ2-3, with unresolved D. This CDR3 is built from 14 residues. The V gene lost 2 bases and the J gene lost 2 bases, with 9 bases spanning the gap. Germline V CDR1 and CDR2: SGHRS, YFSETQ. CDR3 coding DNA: TGCGCCAGCAGCTTCCCAGAGGCCACAGATACGCAGTATTTT. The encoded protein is CASSFPEATDTQYF.

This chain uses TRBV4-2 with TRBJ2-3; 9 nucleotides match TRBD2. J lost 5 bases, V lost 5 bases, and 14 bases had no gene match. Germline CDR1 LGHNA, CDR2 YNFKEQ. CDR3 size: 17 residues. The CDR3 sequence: CASSASGLAGLVDTQYF. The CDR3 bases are TGTGCCAGCAGCGCCTCGGGGCTAGCGGGATTGGTAGATACGCAGTATTTT.

CDR3 region: CASSQAPGAGTEAFF. The CDR3 nucleotides read TGTGCCAGCAGCCAAGCCCCAGGGGCGGGCACTGAAGCTTTCTTT. This chain joins TRBV3-1 (or the pseudogene TRBV3-2) and TRBJ1-1, with a possible D match to TRBD1 (6 bases). The CDR3 runs to 15 residues. Between the trimmed V and J ends, which lost 1 base and 4 bases, there was a span of 13 bases. Germline values: CDR1 LGHDT, CDR2 YNNKEL (reference sequence).

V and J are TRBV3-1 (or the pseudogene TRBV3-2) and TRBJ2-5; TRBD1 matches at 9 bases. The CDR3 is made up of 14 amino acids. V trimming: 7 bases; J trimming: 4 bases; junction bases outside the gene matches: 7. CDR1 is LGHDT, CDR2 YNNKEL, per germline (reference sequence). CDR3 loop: CASNLQGAGETQYF. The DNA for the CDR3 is TGTGCCAGCAACCTACAGGGGGCGGGAGAGACCCAGTACTTC.

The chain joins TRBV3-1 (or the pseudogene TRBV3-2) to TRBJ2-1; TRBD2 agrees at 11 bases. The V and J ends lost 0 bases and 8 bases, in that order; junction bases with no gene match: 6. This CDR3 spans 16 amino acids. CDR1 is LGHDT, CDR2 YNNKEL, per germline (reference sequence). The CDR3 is CASSQERLAGGHEQFF. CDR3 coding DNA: TGTGCCAGCAGCCAAGAACGCCTAGCGGGAGGTCATGAGCAGTTCTTC.

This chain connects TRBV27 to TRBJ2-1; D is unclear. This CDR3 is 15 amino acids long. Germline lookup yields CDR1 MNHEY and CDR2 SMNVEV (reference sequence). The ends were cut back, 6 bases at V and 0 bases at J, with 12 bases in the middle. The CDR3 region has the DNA TGTGCCAGCAGCTGGAGCGACCGCTCCTACAATGAGCAGTTCTTC. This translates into CASSWSDRSYNEQFF.

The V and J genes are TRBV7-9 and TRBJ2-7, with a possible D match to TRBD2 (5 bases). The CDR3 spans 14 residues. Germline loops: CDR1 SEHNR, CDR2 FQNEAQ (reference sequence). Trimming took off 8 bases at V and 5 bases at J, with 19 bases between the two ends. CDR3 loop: CASSPGSLRDEQYF. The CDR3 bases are TGTGCCAGCTCCCCGGGGTCCCTGCGCGACGAGCAGTACTTC.

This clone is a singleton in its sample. In DNA, the CDR3 is TGTGCCAGCAGCGGACAGACCCACTCTGGAAACACCATATATTTT. It yields the protein CASSGQTHSGNTIYF. J is TRBJ1-3 and V is TRBV9, with D possibly TRBD1 on 5 matching bases. Germline CDR1 and CDR2: SGDLS and YYNGEE. V was pared by 3 bases and J by 0 bases, with 10 bases between. There are 15 residues in the CDR3.

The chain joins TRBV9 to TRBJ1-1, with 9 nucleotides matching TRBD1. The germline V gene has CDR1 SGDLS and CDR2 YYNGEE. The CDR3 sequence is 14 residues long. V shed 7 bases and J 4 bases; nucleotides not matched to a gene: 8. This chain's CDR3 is CASRTGEISTEAFF. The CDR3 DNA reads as TGTGCCAGCCGGACAGGGGAGATAAGCACTGAAGCTTTCTTT.

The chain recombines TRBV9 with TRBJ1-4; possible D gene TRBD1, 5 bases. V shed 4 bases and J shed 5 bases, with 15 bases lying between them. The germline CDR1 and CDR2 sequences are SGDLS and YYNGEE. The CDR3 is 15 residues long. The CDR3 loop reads CASSTTGRENEKLFF. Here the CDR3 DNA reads TGTGCCAGCAGCACCACAGGACGAGAAAATGAAAAACTGTTTTTT.

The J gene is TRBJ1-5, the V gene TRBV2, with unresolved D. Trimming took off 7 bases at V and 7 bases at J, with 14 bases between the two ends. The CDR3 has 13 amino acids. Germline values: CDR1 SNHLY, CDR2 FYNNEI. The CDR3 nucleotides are TGTGCCAGCAACCCGGGTTCAGAACAGCCCCAGCATTTT. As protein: CASNPGSEQPQHF.

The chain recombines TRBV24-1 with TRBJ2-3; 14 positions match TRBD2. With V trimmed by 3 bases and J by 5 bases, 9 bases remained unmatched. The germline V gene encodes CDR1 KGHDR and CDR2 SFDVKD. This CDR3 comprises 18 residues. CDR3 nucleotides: TGTGCCACCAGTGATGCCGGGACTAGCGGGAGTTGGATAGATACGCAGTATTTT. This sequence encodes CATSDAGTSGSWIDTQYF.

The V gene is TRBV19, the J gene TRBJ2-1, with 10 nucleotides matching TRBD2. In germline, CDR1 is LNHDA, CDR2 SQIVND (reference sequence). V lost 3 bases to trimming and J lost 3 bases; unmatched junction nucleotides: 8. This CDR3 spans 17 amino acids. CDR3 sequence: CASSIGLAETLYNEQFF. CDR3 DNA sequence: TGTGCCAGTAGTATCGGACTAGCGGAGACCCTCTACAATGAGCAGTTCTTC.

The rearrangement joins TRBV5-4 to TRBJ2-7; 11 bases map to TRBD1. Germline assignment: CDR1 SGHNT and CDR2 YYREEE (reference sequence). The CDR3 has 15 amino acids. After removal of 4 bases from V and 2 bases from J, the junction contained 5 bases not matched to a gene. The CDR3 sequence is CASSQPGQGAYEQYF. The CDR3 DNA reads TGTGCCAGCAGCCAACCGGGACAGGGGGCCTACGAGCAGTACTTC.

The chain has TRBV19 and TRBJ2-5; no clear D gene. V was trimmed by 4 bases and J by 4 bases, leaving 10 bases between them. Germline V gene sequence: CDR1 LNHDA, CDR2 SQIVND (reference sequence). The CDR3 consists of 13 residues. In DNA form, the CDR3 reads TGTGCCAGTAGTACAACAGCCCTAGAGACCCAGTACTTC. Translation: CASSTTALETQYF.

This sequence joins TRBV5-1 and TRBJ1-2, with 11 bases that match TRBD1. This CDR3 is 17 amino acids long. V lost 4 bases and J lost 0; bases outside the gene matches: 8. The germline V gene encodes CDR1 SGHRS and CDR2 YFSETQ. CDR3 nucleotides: TGCGCCAGCAGCCTCGGGACAGGGGGTCCTACTAACTATGGCTACACCTTC. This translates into CASSLGTGGPTNYGYTF.

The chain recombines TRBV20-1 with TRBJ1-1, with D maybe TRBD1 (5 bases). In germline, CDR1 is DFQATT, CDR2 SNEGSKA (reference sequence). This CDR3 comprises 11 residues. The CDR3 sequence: CSPTRQSEAFF. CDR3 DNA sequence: TGCAGCCCTACCAGACAGTCTGAAGCTTTCTTT.

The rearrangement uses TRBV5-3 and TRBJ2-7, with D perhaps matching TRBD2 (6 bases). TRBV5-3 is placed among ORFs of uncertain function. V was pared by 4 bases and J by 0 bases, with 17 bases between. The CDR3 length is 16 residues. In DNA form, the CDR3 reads TGTGCCAGAAGCCCCGGGTTCGCGGGATCCTCCTACGAGCAGTACTTC. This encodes CARSPGFAGSSYEQYF.

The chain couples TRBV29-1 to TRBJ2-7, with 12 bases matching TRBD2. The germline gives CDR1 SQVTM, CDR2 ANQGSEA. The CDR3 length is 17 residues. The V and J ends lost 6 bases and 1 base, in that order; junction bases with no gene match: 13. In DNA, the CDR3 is TGCAGCGTAGGCCGGACTAGCGGGATCTCGAGGTCCTACGAGCAGTACTTC. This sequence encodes CSVGRTSGISRSYEQYF.

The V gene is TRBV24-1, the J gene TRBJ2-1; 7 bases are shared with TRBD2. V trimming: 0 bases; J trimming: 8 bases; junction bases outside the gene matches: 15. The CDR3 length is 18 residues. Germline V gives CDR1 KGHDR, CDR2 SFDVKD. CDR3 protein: CATSDLGSIGGLGDEQFF. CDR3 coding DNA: TGTGCCACCAGTGATTTGGGTTCTATTGGCGGACTAGGGGATGAGCAGTTCTTC.

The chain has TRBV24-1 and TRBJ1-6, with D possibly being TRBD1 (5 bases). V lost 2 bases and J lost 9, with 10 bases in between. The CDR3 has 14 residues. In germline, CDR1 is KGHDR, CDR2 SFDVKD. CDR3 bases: TGTGCCACCAGTGATTCTGGGGGGACTTCACCCCTCCACTTT. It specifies CATSDSGGTSPLHF.